This passage covers 22 T cell receptor beta chains from one sample sequenced in a study of T cell repertoires and HLA-DP antigens (dated by TCRdb to 2017 to 2018). Antigens of these TCRs are unknown. The library was made by the immunoSEQ multiplex PCR assay. As stored in TCRdb, this immuneACCESS dataset retains in-frame rearrangements with V and J assigned. A fraction of the clones does not appear; measured against another copy, unresolved V genes explain less than half of the discrepancy, and the remainder lacks a known reason. The sample profile shows about 73,000 clones; about 80% of them were found once. Clones ranked in the top ten supply 1.5% to 2% of the sample. Material: CD4+ T cells from PBMCs. The receptors here all came from a man between 60 and 75 years old in good health and CMV-seronegative.

The CDR3, as DNA: TGTGCCAGCCGGGCCGGGACTAGCGGGAACAATGAGCAGTTCTTC. As protein: CASRAGTSGNNEQFF. The chain recombines TRBV7-9 with TRBJ2-1; 13 bases map to TRBD2. After removal of 8 bases from V and 5 bases from J, the junction contained 6 bases not matched to a gene. The length of the CDR3 is 15 residues. The germline V gene has CDR1 SEHNR and CDR2 FQNEAQ (reference sequence). Full variable domain (missing parts from reference TRBV7-9 and TRBJ2-1): DTGVSQNPRHKITKRGQNVTFRCDPISEHNRLYWYRQTLGQGPEFLTYFQNEAQLEKSRLLSDRFSAERPKGSFSTLEIQRTEQGDSAMYLCASRAGTSGNNEQFFGPGTRLTVL.

This clone has more than one count but fewer than ten. This chain joins TRBV4-1 and TRBJ2-7, with 12 bases that match TRBD2. Germline V CDR1 and CDR2: MGHRA, YSYEKL. This CDR3 comprises 17 residues. Trimming took 1 base from V and 6 from J; bases not matched to a gene: 10. CDR3 sequence reads: CASSQGLLAGGPGEQYF. The CDR3 DNA reads TGCGCCAGCAGCCAAGGCCTCCTAGCGGGGGGGCCGGGCGAGCAGTACTTC.

The gene calls are TRBV6-5 and TRBJ2-6; the D is unclear. The length of the CDR3 is 16 residues. V was clipped by 4 bases and J by 0 bases, with 10 bases between them. CDR1 and CDR2 (germline): MNHEY, SVGAGI. This CDR3 reads CASSSVRSSGANVLTF. The CDR3, as DNA: TGTGCCAGCAGTTCTGTGAGAAGCTCTGGGGCCAACGTCCTGACTTTC.

This clone was recorded only once. CDR3 sequence: CASSLDPGSHPRQYF. For the CDR3, the DNA is TGTGCCAGCAGCTTAGATCCCGGCAGCCACCCCCGCCAGTACTTC. The chain uses TRBV11-2 and TRBJ2-5; D is unclear. CDR1 and CDR2 from the germline V gene are SGHAT and FQNNGV. The CDR3 extends over 15 amino acids. Trimming took off 0 bases at V and 10 bases at J, with 18 bases between the two ends.

The J gene is TRBJ2-5, the V gene TRBV13; D gene uncertain. The CDR3 runs to 14 residues. V lost 0 bases and J lost 2, with 7 bases in between. Germline values: CDR1 PRHDT, CDR2 FYEKMQ (reference sequence). The CDR3 region is CASSLGPPQETQYF. The CDR3 nucleotides read TGTGCCAGCAGCTTAGGCCCTCCTCAAGAGACCCAGTACTTC.

The chain carries TRBV4-3 and TRBJ1-2; 9 nucleotides agree with TRBD1. This CDR3 is 15 amino acids long. Unmatched junction bases numbered 4, after V lost 1 base and J lost 4 bases. Germline values: CDR1 LGHNA, CDR2 YSLEER. The CDR3 DNA follows: TGCGCCAGCAGCCAAGCTTTGACAGGGGGCTATGGCTACACCTTC. The encoded protein is CASSQALTGGYGYTF.

CDR3 in amino acids: CASSNSDSNQPQHF. DNA for the CDR3: TGTGCCAGTAGTAACTCAGATAGCAATCAGCCCCAGCATTTT. The genes are TRBV19 and TRBJ1-5; D is unresolved. Trimming stripped 4 bases from V and 0 bases from J, with 7 bases between. The germline V gene has CDR1 LNHDA and CDR2 SQIVND (reference sequence). CDR3 length: 14 amino acids.

This chain joins TRBV5-1 and TRBJ2-1; D gene uncertain. This CDR3 region has 15 residues. CDR1 SGHRS and CDR2 YFSETQ come from the germline V gene. V lost 0 bases, J lost 5 bases, and 12 bases lay in between. CDR3 sequence reads: CASSLEGVANNEQFF. CDR3 nucleotide sequence: TGCGCCAGCAGCTTGGAAGGAGTCGCCAACAATGAGCAGTTCTTC.

This sequence joins TRBV19 and TRBJ1-5; D might be TRBD1 (5 bases). Germline-derived CDR1 and CDR2 are LNHDA and SQIVND (reference sequence). The V end was cut by 4 bases, the J end by 2 bases, with 9 bases between. The CDR3 is 14 residues long. For the CDR3, the DNA is TGTGCCAGTAGTACCATGGGGGGCAATCAGCCCCAGCATTTT. Amino acid sequence: CASSTMGGNQPQHF.

V gene TRBV7-3 combines with J gene TRBJ2-6; the D is unclear. The CDR3 length is 15 residues. V lost 4 bases and J lost 0, with 7 bases in between. CDR1 and CDR2 from the germline V gene are SGHTA and FQGTGA. CDR3 loop: CASSSGRSGANVLTF. CDR3 DNA: TGTGCCAGCAGCTCCGGACGCTCTGGGGCCAACGTCCTGACTTTC.

The chain combines TRBV29-1 with TRBJ2-2, with TRBD2 matching 9 bases. The germline gives CDR1 SQVTM, CDR2 ANQGSEA. The CDR3 runs to 15 residues. J was trimmed by 4 bases and V by 4 bases; bases with no gene match: 7. The CDR3 spells CSVGGAGGSTGELFF. The CDR3 bases are TGCAGCGTTGGGGGTGCGGGAGGGAGCACCGGGGAGCTGTTTTTT.

V gene TRBV6-5 combines with J gene TRBJ1-2, with 10 positions matching TRBD1. The CDR3 spans 15 residues. Unmatched junction bases numbered 7, after V lost 6 bases and J lost 3 bases. Per the germline V gene, CDR1 is MNHEY and CDR2 is SVGAGI. The CDR3 DNA reads TGTGCCAGCAGCATGTCCGGACAGGGGGACTATGGCTACACCTTC. It codes for CASSMSGQGDYGYTF.

This chain joins TRBV28 and TRBJ1-1, with D unresolved. The length of the CDR3 is 11 residues. Looked up from germline, CDR1 is MDHEN and CDR2 is SYDVKM. V was pared by 4 bases and J by 10 bases, with 10 bases between. CDR3 residues: CASSSASVAFF. CDR3 in DNA: TGTGCCAGCAGTTCCGCTTCTGTAGCTTTCTTT.

This rearrangement joins TRBV19 to TRBJ1-5; possible D gene TRBD1, 6 bases. Germline V gives CDR1 LNHDA, CDR2 SQIVND (reference sequence). The CDR3 extends over 16 amino acids. V lost 1 base and J 0 bases, leaving 10 bases between the germline ends. The CDR3, as DNA: TGTGCCAGTAGTATAGGGACAGTTTATAGCAATCAGCCCCAGCATTTT. As protein: CASSIGTVYSNQPQHF. Supplemented by reference TRBV19 and TRBJ1-5, the full variable domain reads DGGITQSPKYLFRKEGQNVTLSCEQNLNHDAMYWYRQDPGQGLRLIYYSQIVNDFQKGDIAEGYSVSREKKESFPLTVTSAQKNPTAFYLCASSIGTVYSNQPQHFGDGTRLSIL.

This chain links TRBV4-1 with TRBJ1-6; unclear D gene. CDR1 MGHRA and CDR2 YSYEKL come from the germline V gene. Trimming cost V 3 bases and J 10 bases, with 19 bases left between them. This CDR3 is 16 amino acids long. This CDR3 reads CASSQEVTVVNSPLHF. CDR3 coding DNA: TGCGCCAGCAGCCAGGAGGTTACGGTAGTCAACTCACCCCTCCACTTT.

V and J are TRBV30 and TRBJ1-5; 11 bases match TRBD1. Trimming took 3 bases from V and 3 from J; bases not matched to a gene: 4. The CDR3 loop spans 15 amino acids. Germline V CDR1 and CDR2: GTSNPN, SVGIG (reference sequence). The CDR3 DNA sequence: TGTGCCTGGAGGGGACAGGGGGTTAACAATCAGCCCCAGCATTTT. It specifies CAWRGQGVNNQPQHF.

The rearrangement links TRBV28 to TRBJ1-2; weak D call: TRBD1 (5 bases). The CDR3 length is 15 residues. V lost 6 bases and J lost 4, with 18 bases in between. Germline loops: CDR1 MDHEN, CDR2 SYDVKM. The CDR3 DNA reads TGTGCCAGCAGGACCCTTGGGACTAGCTCCTATGGCTACACCTTC. Its protein product is CASRTLGTSSYGYTF.

A few counts support this clone. The chain employs TRBV5-8 and TRBJ1-3; D gene uncertain. The germline V gene encodes CDR1 SGHTS and CDR2 YDEGEE. The CDR3 has 14 residues. Trimming stripped 1 base from V and 4 bases from J, with 9 bases between. The CDR3 sequence: CASSLLRSGNTIYF. CDR3 nucleotide sequence: TGTGCCAGCAGCTTGTTGCGTTCAGGAAACACCATATATTTT.

This clone was observed a few times. V usage is TRBV29-1 and J usage is TRBJ2-1, with D possibly matching TRBD1 (6 bases). The CDR3 has 12 amino acids. The germline V gene encodes CDR1 SQVTM and CDR2 ANQGSEA. V lost 4 bases to trimming and J lost 8 bases, with 12 bases between them. CDR3 residues: CSVGWGPDEQFF. The CDR3, as DNA: TGCAGCGTTGGTTGGGGGCCGGATGAGCAGTTCTTC.

The chain couples TRBV18 to TRBJ2-3; a possible D gene is TRBD1 (5 bases). Germline assignment: CDR1 KGHSH and CDR2 LQKENI. The CDR3 is 18 amino acids. V was cut by 3 bases and J by 7 bases, with 26 bases left in between. Here the CDR3 DNA reads TGTGCCAGCTCACCTGGGTTGTCGGACATGGGTCCACGTTATACGCAGTATTTT. Translated, it gives CASSPGLSDMGPRYTQYF.

This clone occurred once. The rearrangement links TRBV5-8 to TRBJ2-4; D might be TRBD2 (6 bases). The V gene lost 0 bases and the J gene lost 7 bases, with 17 bases spanning the gap. Germline CDR1 is SGHTS and CDR2 is YDEGEE. The CDR3 sequence is 16 residues long. CDR3 DNA sequence: TGTGCCAGCAGCTTGGCGGGTCGGGAGCCCCTTAACATTCAGTACTTC. Translation gives CASSLAGREPLNIQYF.

This clone was observed many times. The chain links TRBV7-9 to TRBJ2-7; 9 nucleotides agree with TRBD2. Germline CDR1 is SEHNR and CDR2 is FQNEAQ (reference sequence). CDR3 length: 12 residues. The CDR3 coding sequence is TGTGCCAGCAGCTTAGAGCGGGAGGCCCTTCTCGTC. Its protein product is CASSLEREALLV.